This TCR beta chain comes out of a study of human T cells and chemical hapten exposure (dated by TCRdb to the early 2020s). General notes on the study: For sensitization, 2% DPC in acetone was applied to an approximately 2 cm by approximately 2 cm area of upper inner arm skin. Throughout the approximately 25-week study period, patients were also given weekly therapeutic DPC doses on the scalp. Patch testing was done on the upper back using Finn chambers containing 0.01% DPC, and results were scored after 6 days according to International Contact Dermatitis Research Group standards. The patient cohort, mostly female, included alopecia areata with under or over 50% scalp involvement, alopecia totalis and alopecia universalis. Libraries were pooled for sequencing, and variation in per-sample TCR yields was attributed mainly to small differences in library volumes within the pool. The study tracked peripheral blood TCR repertoire changes in vivo during primary and secondary sensitization to the hapten diphenylcyclopropenone (DPC) in alopecia patients. Blood samples were taken from patients before sensitization (week 0) and at 2, 6 and about 24 weeks after DPC sensitization. Approximately 28 alopecia patients provided blood for TCR sequencing at one to four time points (pre-sensitization, 2, 6 and 24 weeks). Here is what the overall study found, with its caveats: A positive correlation was found between the number of PT1 expanded TCRs and patch test score, with significance reached at thresholds 8, 16 and 32 but not 4. Alopecia, a presumed autoimmune disease, was present in all patients, so the immune response of the patients might differ from that of healthy individuals. Compared with pre-sensitization or healthy control sets, expanded TCRs formed significantly more large CDR3 similarity clusters, which is consistent with antigen-driven responses. Repeated subsampling changed both the strength of the expansion versus patch-test correlation and the threshold at which the correlation became significant. DPC sensitization did not change how many TCRs were above 1 in 1000 frequency, and no evidence was found of alterations in global repertoire structure.

The library came from RACE. The sequencer listed for this sample is NextSeq 500. During library preparation, unique molecular identifiers were attached to individual cDNA molecules so that TCRs could be counted in a quantitative, reproducible way. From each blood RNA sample, both TCR alpha and TCR beta chains were sequenced. In the paper's pipeline: Samples had a median of roughly 100,000 TCRs, with a range from roughly 20,000 to 690,600. V, J and CDR3 annotation of the TCR reads was performed with the Decombinator software suite. For the PS versus PT1 abundance plots, all samples were subsampled to the same number of TCRs (28,000). TCRs were defined as expanded if absent before sensitization and observed at least eight times at the 2-week time point. Starting from the raw public reads, TCRdb applied fastp trimming at Q25, assembled clones with MiXCR and retained in-frame beta chains. Rows are combined by CDR3 protein, so each entry shows the most common genes and DNA. Clone size and V and J calls follow TCRdb, not the original study. The sample profile shows around 120,000 distinct CDR3 sequences; 12% to 15% of them were found once. The ten most abundant clones make up about 0.9% of the sample.

The sample's time point label, decoded: patch test 1, 2 weeks after DPC sensitization. The treatment or condition label of this sample denotes: therapeutic diphenylcyclopropenone sensitization with weekly scalp DPC. Blood at each patch-test visit was drawn before the patch test was applied. Eligible patients were aged 18 to 70, diagnosed with alopecia, deemed suitable for DPC therapy, and excluded if pregnant. Unfractionated whole blood was collected in Tempus Blood RNA tubes, and total RNA was extracted from that blood. The sample holds a few counts of this clonotype. Its recognized antigen is unknown. No much larger clone is present one base from it, and per-base qualities are unavailable. The clonotype originates from a man between 18 and 35 years old with alopecia areata. Some clones in this sample may be carry-over from other donors' samples. The starting material was whole blood, obtained in connection with sensitization to the hapten diphenylcyclopropenone (DPC).

The sequenced DNA is TGTGCCAGCACCGATGGGACGGTCCACAATGAGCAGTTCTTC. This codes for CASTDGTVHNEQFF. The chain was built from TRBV7-3 and TRBJ2-1; the D gene is perhaps TRBD1 or TRBD2, as each covers 5 bases. The CDR3, cysteine through phenylalanine, is 14 amino acids long. Only CDR3 DNA remains: 42 bases, in frame from the first base. The V end loses 7 bases and the J end loses 5 bases, and a stretch of 15 bases separates them. The germline V gene specifies SGHTA as CDR1 and FQGTGA as CDR2. The entire variable domain, with the stretches around the CDR3 drawn from the reference TRBV7-3 and TRBJ2-1 proteins, is GAGVSQTPSNKVTEKGKYVELRCDPISGHTALYWYRQSLGQGPEFLIYFQGTGAADDSGLPNDRFFAVRPEGSVSTLKIQRTERGDSAVYLCASTDGTVHNEQFFGPGTRLTVL.